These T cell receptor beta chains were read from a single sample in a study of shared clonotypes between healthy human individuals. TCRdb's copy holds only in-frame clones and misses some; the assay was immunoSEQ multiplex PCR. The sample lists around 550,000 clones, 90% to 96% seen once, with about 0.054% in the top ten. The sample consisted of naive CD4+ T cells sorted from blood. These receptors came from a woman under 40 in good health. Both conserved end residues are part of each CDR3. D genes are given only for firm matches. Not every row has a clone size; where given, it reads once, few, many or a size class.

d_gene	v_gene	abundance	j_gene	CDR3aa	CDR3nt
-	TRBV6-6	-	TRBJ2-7	CASKVGVGLYEQYF	TGTGCCAGCAAGGTAGGCGTAGGGCTCTACGAGCAGTACTTC
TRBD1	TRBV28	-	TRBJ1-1	CASIPPNRGFTEAFF	TGTGCCAGCATCCCCCCAAACAGGGGATTCACTGAAGCTTTCTTT
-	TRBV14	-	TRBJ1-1	CASSQTGWDTEAFF	TGTGCCAGCAGCCAAACAGGGTGGGACACTGAAGCTTTCTTT
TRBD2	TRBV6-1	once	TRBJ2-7	CASRAWRESAYEQYF	TGTGCCAGCAGGGCCTGGCGGGAGTCGGCCTACGAGCAGTACTTC
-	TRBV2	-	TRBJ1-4	CASSEAYRPGRGEKLFF	TGTGCCAGCAGTGAAGCGTACAGACCAGGCCGTGGTGAAAAACTGTTTTTT
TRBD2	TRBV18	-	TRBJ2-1	CASSPLLAGGNYNEQFF	TGTGCCAGCTCACCCTTACTAGCGGGAGGGAATTACAATGAGCAGTTCTTC
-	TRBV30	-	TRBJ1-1	CAWSGANTEAFF	TGTGCCTGGAGCGGAGCGAACACTGAAGCTTTCTTT
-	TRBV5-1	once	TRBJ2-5	CASSLGWSQETQYF	TGCGCCAGCAGCTTGGGATGGAGTCAAGAGACCCAGTACTTC
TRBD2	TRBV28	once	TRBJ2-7	CASSPTSGTYEQYF	TGTGCCAGCAGTCCAACTAGCGGGACCTACGAGCAGTACTTC
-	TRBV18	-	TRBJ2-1	CASSLTLALLRDEQFF	TGTGCCAGCTCACTTACGCTAGCCCTCCTTAGGGATGAGCAGTTCTTC
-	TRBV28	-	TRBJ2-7	CASSLDLSYEQYF	TGTGCCAGCAGCCTGGATCTCTCCTACGAGCAGTACTTC
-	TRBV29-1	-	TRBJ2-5	CSVEGTPPETQYF	TGCAGCGTTGAAGGTACACCCCCGGAGACCCAGTACTTC
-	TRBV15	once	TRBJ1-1	CATSSQSQNTEAFF	TGTGCCACCAGCTCACAGAGTCAGAACACTGAAGCTTTCTTT
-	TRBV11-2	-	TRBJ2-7	CASSHTGTSSYEQYF	TGTGCCAGCAGCCATACAGGGACTTCCTCCTACGAGCAGTACTTC